Sequencing of this T cell receptor beta chain was carried out in a study of blood T cells in healthy people across ages. General study findings and limits: Higher diversity and more naive CD4+ cells were features of long-lived donors, compared to aged donors. Using unsorted PBMCs precluded a conclusive naive versus antigen-experienced comparison. Per-million-T-cell TCR beta diversity fell roughly linearly with age.

CDR1 SGHTA and CDR2 FQGNSA come from the germline V gene. The CDR3 consists of 13 residues. For the second PCR, which ran for roughly 7 to 11 cycles, a sample-barcoded 5' primer and a J-beta primer mix were used. From the 5' RACE reads, TCRdb called clonotypes with MiXCR, one entry per CDR3 protein. The sample includes hundreds of thousands of distinct CDR3 sequences, roughly three fifths of them seen just once. A word on this clonotype: The target antigen is unknown.

The study isolated at least 6.5 million PBMCs from each sample. The sequence derives from a man aged 35-49 years in good health. This chain uses TRBV7-2 with TRBJ2-4; D perhaps matches TRBD2 (5 bases). Near its end, the DNA agrees better with TRBJ2-7, so the J call may be wrong. Material: blood. CDR3 region: CASIKAETYEQYF. The CDR3 nucleotides read TGTGCCAGCATCAAAGCGGAAACCTACGAGCAGTACTTC.